This T cell receptor beta chain was sequenced during a study of T cells after yellow fever vaccination. At the level of the study: Preparation of the low-cell-number fractions used SMART-Seq v4 Ultra Low Input.

Concerning this clonotype: Its target is not known.

Notes on the study in general: After the booster, 95% to 98% of CD4 and approximately 90% of CD8 primary-response clones were re-detected.

The CDR3 covers 14 residues. Per germline, CDR1 SGHKS and CDR2 YYEKEE (reference sequence). Trimming left V 2 bases short and J 6 bases short, with 15 bases between. MiXCR was run by TCRdb on the 5' RACE reads, yielding one entry per CDR3 protein. The sample shows about 340,000 distinct CDR3 sequences, around 12% of them seen only once. Sequencing used CD4+ T cells sorted from PBMCs, obtained 15 days after the yellow fever booster vaccination. This TCR derives from a man younger than 35 who received the YFV17D yellow fever vaccine. The rearrangement uses TRBV5-5 and TRBJ2-7; D may correspond to TRBD1 or TRBD2 (5 bases each). The CDR3 DNA is TGTGCCAGCAGCTTAGGGACGGTGAGTGGCGAGCAGTACGTC. This encodes CASSLGTVSGEQYV.